One and the same sample provided the 17 T cell receptor beta chains below, sequenced in a study of OX40 agonist ivuxolimab in advanced cancers. TCRdb keeps only in-frame clones here, not all; method: immunoSEQ multiplex PCR. The table shows over 50,000 clones, with 70% to 90% occurring only once. The sample consisted of CD4+ or CD8+ T cells sorted from blood, taken in a trial of the OX40 agonist ivuxolimab. The source of these receptors is an adult with an advanced solid tumor such as melanoma, head and neck, liver or kidney cancer.

The CDR3 DNA follows: TGTGCCAGCTCACAGGGTGAATCTGGAAACACCATATATTTT. The encoded protein is CASSQGESGNTIYF. The rearrangement joins TRBV18 to TRBJ1-3; D remains ambiguous. V dropped 4 bases and J dropped 1 base, with 8 bases sitting between them. CDR3 length: 14 residues. Germline V gives CDR1 KGHSH, CDR2 LQKENI.

This chain links TRBV27 with TRBJ1-5; D is uncertain. The V end was cut by 4 bases, the J end by 2 bases, with 9 bases between. The V gene's germline CDR1 is MNHEY and CDR2 SMNVEV (reference sequence). The CDR3 totals 14 residues. CDR3 region: CASSYADGNQPQHF. CDR3 coding DNA: TGTGCCAGCAGTTACGCGGACGGCAATCAGCCCCAGCATTTT.

The rearrangement uses TRBV10-3 and TRBJ1-2, with a weak D call TRBD1 (5 bases). V lost 7 bases and J lost 6, with 18 bases in between. The CDR3 loop spans 14 amino acids. Germline V gives CDR1 ENHRY, CDR2 SYGVKD. As DNA, the CDR3 is TGTGCCATCACCGTGGGGGGGGAAAGGGATGGCTACACCTTC. It specifies CAITVGGERDGYTF.

The chain recombines TRBV28 with TRBJ2-7; 9 positions agree with TRBD1. The junction had 11 bases not matched to a gene; V was cut back by 6 bases and J by 5 bases. CDR1 is MDHEN and CDR2 is SYDVKM in the germline V gene. This CDR3 region has 15 residues. The CDR3 DNA reads as TGTGCCAGCAGCTCATCCGGGACAGGGTCGGACGAGCAGTACTTC. Translating gives CASSSSGTGSDEQYF.

The J gene is TRBJ2-3, the V gene TRBV15; TRBD2 matches 10 bases. Germline CDR1 and CDR2: LNHNV and YYDKDF (reference sequence). This CDR3 is 16 amino acids long. The ends lost 3 bases at V and 0 bases at J; junction bases unmatched: 3. In nucleotides, the CDR3 is TGTGCCACCAGCAGGGAGGGACTAGCGAGCACAGATACGCAGTATTTT. Translation: CATSREGLASTDTQYF.

V is TRBV18 and J is TRBJ1-2, with 8 positions matching TRBD1. Trimming removed 3 bases from V and 0 bases from J; junction bases left unmatched: 9. This CDR3 spans 17 amino acids. Germline CDR1 is KGHSH and CDR2 is LQKENI. DNA for the CDR3: TGTGCCAGCTCACCGGGGGACAGGAAAAATACTAACTATGGCTACACCTTC. It is translated as CASSPGDRKNTNYGYTF.

This rearrangement joins TRBV4-2 to TRBJ1-4; possible D gene TRBD1, 5 bases. There are 16 residues in the CDR3. The V end lost 5 bases, the J end lost 0 bases, and 13 bases lay between the germline ends. Germline CDR1 is LGHNA and CDR2 is YNFKEQ. CDR3 amino acids: CASSTRTLSTNEKLFF. CDR3 in DNA: TGTGCCAGCAGCACTCGGACACTTTCAACTAATGAAAAACTGTTTTTT.

This chain uses TRBV5-4 with TRBJ2-2; TRBD1 aligns across 8 bases. The CDR3 covers 16 residues. Germline V gene lookup returns CDR1 SGHNT and CDR2 YYREEE (reference sequence). V lost 2 bases, J lost 0 bases, and 3 bases stayed unmatched. The CDR3: CASSFSGGANTGELFF. The DNA of the CDR3 is TGTGCCAGCAGCTTTTCAGGGGGCGCGAACACCGGGGAGCTGTTTTTT.

This clone was recorded once. J is TRBJ2-5 and V is TRBV11-3; D might be TRBD2 (5 bases). Trimming removed 3 bases from V and 4 bases from J, with 15 bases in between. This CDR3 comprises 15 residues. CDR1 is SGHNT, CDR2 YENEEA, per germline. The DNA for the CDR3 is TGTGCCAGCAGCTTCGGAGGTGTTGATGGAGAGACCCAGTACTTC. Translating gives CASSFGGVDGETQYF.

This chain joins TRBV28 and TRBJ1-1, with a weak D call TRBD1 (6 bases). This CDR3 region has 14 residues. In germline, CDR1 is MDHEN, CDR2 SYDVKM. The germline V and J ends were trimmed by 2 bases and 5 bases, with 12 bases remaining between them. Here the CDR3 reads CASSLKGGRTEAFF. In DNA, the CDR3 is TGTGCCAGCAGTTTAAAGGGGGGGAGAACTGAAGCTTTCTTT.

The rearrangement links TRBV4-3 to TRBJ1-2; D might be TRBD1 (6 bases). Per germline, CDR1 LGHNA and CDR2 YSLEER. Deletions cut 0 bases from V and 8 bases from J, with 16 bases between. The CDR3 is 15 amino acids. The CDR3 DNA is TGCGCCAGCAGCCAAGATTGGGGCAGGGGTGGCGGCTACACCTTC. Protein: CASSQDWGRGGGYTF.

This rearrangement joins TRBV5-1 to TRBJ2-3, with 7 bases fitting TRBD1. There are 14 residues in the CDR3. The germline V gene has CDR1 SGHRS and CDR2 YFSETQ. V lost 2 bases, J lost 1 base, and 1 base stayed unmatched. The CDR3 region has the DNA TGCGCCAGCAGCTTCGGACAGGGCACAGATACGCAGTATTTT. This gives the protein CASSFGQGTDTQYF.

The J gene is TRBJ2-3, the V gene TRBV29-1; D gene ambiguous. The CDR3 sequence is 12 residues long. Germline-derived CDR1 and CDR2 are SQVTM and ANQGSEA. V lost 5 bases to trimming and J lost 2 bases, with 8 bases between them. CDR3 sequence: CSVRGFTDTQYF. Written as DNA, the CDR3 is TGCAGCGTTCGTGGGTTCACAGATACGCAGTATTTT.

The rearrangement uses TRBV19 and TRBJ1-5; D unresolved. Trimming cost V 4 bases and J 4 bases, with 8 bases left between them. Germline V lookup: CDR1 LNHDA, CDR2 SQIVND (reference sequence). The CDR3 is made up of 13 amino acids. CDR3 sequence: CASSTSPNQPQHF. CDR3 DNA: TGTGCCAGTAGTACATCCCCGAATCAGCCCCAGCATTTT. Looking up the rest from reference TRBV19 and TRBJ1-5 gives the full variable domain: DGGITQSPKYLFRKEGQNVTLSCEQNLNHDAMYWYRQDPGQGLRLIYYSQIVNDFQKGDIAEGYSVSREKKESFPLTVTSAQKNPTAFYLCASSTSPNQPQHFGDGTRLSIL.

This chain uses TRBV7-3 with TRBJ2-5; 9 positions agree with TRBD2. This CDR3 has 17 amino acids. In germline, CDR1 is SGHTA, CDR2 FQGTGA. Germline trimming cut 1 base from V and 5 bases from J; bases unmatched to any gene: 11. The CDR3 DNA sequence: TGTGCCAGCAGCTTAAAAGTATCGGCGGGAGGGGAGGAGACCCAGTACTTC. Its protein product is CASSLKVSAGGEETQYF.

V and J are TRBV28 and TRBJ1-3; possibly TRBD1 for D (5 bases). This CDR3 is 17 amino acids long. Looked up from germline, CDR1 is MDHEN and CDR2 is SYDVKM. The ends were cut back, 1 base at V and 0 bases at J, with 13 bases in the middle. The CDR3 here is CASSLFGGTTSGNTIYF. CDR3 coding DNA: TGTGCCAGCAGTTTATTCGGGGGTACCACCTCTGGAAACACCATATATTTT.

This chain uses TRBV28 with TRBJ2-7, with 7 bases aligning to TRBD2. CDR3 length equals 11 residues. Germline values: CDR1 MDHEN, CDR2 SYDVKM. V dropped 5 bases and J dropped 7; count of bases not matched to a gene: 2. The CDR3: CASSALAEQYF. DNA for the CDR3: TGTGCCAGCAGTGCACTAGCGGAGCAGTACTTC.